This record covers a single T cell receptor (beta chain). Its matching antigen is unknown. The sample comes from a study of shared clonotypes between healthy human individuals. Template amounts of 300 to 350 ng DNA, 25,000 to 30,000 T cell genomes, were employed in unsorted PBMC replicate PCRs. Repertoires were generated with immunoSEQ multiplex PCR, while TCRdb's copy carries only in-frame clones and drops some. The profile shows around 500,000 clones, roughly four fifths of them singletons. Points from the study as a whole: Apart from blood, nothing was sampled; tissue repertoires likely differ. Clonotype sharing among donors was expected to depend on sequencing depth.

Sequencing was done on a sample of PBMCs. The TCR sequence derives from a woman aged 40 to 50 in good health. Some clones in this sample may be carry-over from other donors' samples.

The CDR3: CASSPARALTNPGLVYEQYF. CDR3 sequence (DNA): TGTGCCAGCTCACCGGCCCGGGCCCTAACTAACCCGGGACTCGTCTACGAGCAGTACTTC. V and J are TRBV18 and TRBJ2-7, with a tentative D call TRBD2 (6 bases). Germline V gene sequence: CDR1 KGHSH, CDR2 LQKENI. The V end was cut by 3 bases, the J end by 3 bases, with 30 bases between. CDR3 length equals 20 residues.